This record looks at one TCR beta chain sequence and its context. The entry originates in a study of blood T cell repertoires in COVID-19. The wider study: T cells, B-cell-depleted T cells, or PBMCs provided the cDNA or gDNA that served as material.

Per the germline V gene, CDR1 is SGDLS and CDR2 is YYNGEE. This CDR3 comprises 13 residues. V lost 7 bases and J lost 2, with 11 bases in between. Symptom resolution, clearance, or two negative PCRs marked donors in Cohort 3 as recovered. Assay: immunoSEQ multiplex PCR; the TCRdb copy retains only in-frame clones and omits some. The table has approximately 350,000 clones, 83% seen once; the top ten hold approximately 5%. Sequenced: PBMCs or T cells enriched from blood (not recorded which). The sequence was collected from a woman between 50 and 59 years old who had recovered from COVID-19. V usage is TRBV9 and J usage is TRBJ2-3; a possible D gene is TRBD2 (5 bases). This CDR3 is CASGLRDTDTQYF. The CDR3 DNA reads as TGTGCCAGCGGTCTACGGGACACAGATACGCAGTATTTT.